The sequence of this TCR beta chain was determined in a study of Graves' ophthalmopathy and Graves' hyperthyroidism. Study in general: The collection of peripheral blood took place at initial diagnosis, before any treatment.

CDR3 length: 13 amino acids. This clonotype was found many times. Its cognate antigen is unknown. One end of the junction does not line up with germline, which may come from a read error. Notes on the study in general: Also, most clonotypes expanded in the thyroid above 0.001 frequency appeared in blood.

Beta-chain TCR CDR3 regions were amplified from RNA transcripts. An initial RT-PCR round employing HTBI primers preceded a second-round multiplex PCR. TCRdb ran MiXCR on the multiplex PCR reads and lists one entry per CDR3 protein. The repertoire has approximately 460,000 distinct CDR3 sequences, 13% to 15% of them found once; the top ten carry 9.5% to 10%. If patients had other autoimmune diseases, uncontrolled infections, pregnancy or lactation, they were excluded. Clinical symptoms, serum thyroxine, TRAb, thyroid ultrasound and orbital computed tomography were relied on for diagnosis. This clonotype originated in a woman aged 30 to 39 with Graves' ophthalmopathy. The J gene is TRBJ2-2, the V gene TRBV12-3 or TRBV12-4; D remains unclear. Input material: blood. The CDR3 bases are TGTGCCAGCAATTTACACAACACCGGGGAGCTGTTTTTT. Encoded protein: CASNLHNTGELFF.